What follows are 32 T cell receptor beta chains derived from one specimen sequenced in a study of blood T cell repertoires in COVID-19. Assay used: immunoSEQ multiplex PCR; TCRdb lists only in-frame clones, some missing. The data show roughly 200,000 clones, around 77% seen once. Sample: peripheral blood. These receptor sequences come from a man between 65 and 80 years old with active or convalescent COVID-19.

The chain has TRBV29-1 and TRBJ2-3; D is perhaps TRBD2 (6 bases). Between the trimmed V and J ends, which lost 6 bases and 6 bases, there was a span of 16 bases. Germline V gives CDR1 SQVTM, CDR2 ANQGSEA. The CDR3 extends over 13 amino acids. CDR3 DNA: TGCAGCGTCACAATACTAGCCGCCGATACGCAGTATTTT. It is translated as CSVTILAADTQYF.

The rearrangement uses TRBV3-1 (or the pseudogene TRBV3-2) and TRBJ2-7, with 12 nucleotides matching TRBD1. The CDR3 is made up of 16 amino acids. Germline CDR1 is LGHDT and CDR2 is YNNKEL (reference sequence). V gave up 0 bases and J gave up 6 bases; unmatched junction bases: 6. The CDR3 DNA reads TGTGCCAGCAGCCAAGACCCGGGACAGGGGGCAGTCGAGCAGTACTTC. Protein sequence: CASSQDPGQGAVEQYF.

This clone was found once. The J gene is TRBJ1-1, the V gene TRBV5-4; no reliable D call. CDR1 and CDR2 from the germline V gene are SGHNT and YYREEE (reference sequence). The length of the CDR3 is 14 residues. V dropped 4 bases and J dropped 3 bases, with 13 bases sitting between them. The CDR3 DNA sequence: TGTGCCAGCAGCCCCAACCGACACGACACTGAAGCTTTCTTT. Residues: CASSPNRHDTEAFF.

The chain recombines TRBV7-8 with TRBJ2-7; TRBD1 matches 10 bases. Trimming cost V 1 base and J 2 bases; bases outside gene matches: 11. Germline V gives CDR1 SGHVS, CDR2 FQNEAQ. This CDR3 region has 18 residues. DNA of the CDR3: TGTGCCAGCAGCTTAGGGGTGAGAGCAGGACAGGGGGCCTACGAGCAGTACTTC. It is translated as CASSLGVRAGQGAYEQYF. Looking up the rest from reference TRBV7-8 and TRBJ2-7 gives the full variable domain: GAGVSQSPRYKVAKRGQDVALRCDPISGHVSLFWYQQALGQGPEFLTYFQNEAQLDKSGLPSDRFFAERPEGSVSTLKIQRTQQEDSAVYLCASSLGVRAGQGAYEQYFGPGTRLTVT.

V usage is TRBV10-2 and J usage is TRBJ1-6, with a weak D call TRBD1 (5 bases). Germline V gene lookup returns CDR1 WSHSY and CDR2 SAAADI. This CDR3 is built from 14 residues. V gave up 2 bases and J gave up 9 bases, with 11 bases separating them. CDR3 sequence reads: CASSEQGKSSPLHF. The CDR3 nucleotides are TGCGCCAGCAGTGAGCAGGGTAAAAGTTCACCCCTCCACTTT.

Only a few counts were recorded for this clone. This chain links TRBV7-9 with TRBJ1-6; TRBD1 is a possible D gene (5 bases). The germline V gene encodes CDR1 SEHNR and CDR2 FQNEAQ (reference sequence). The CDR3 loop spans 15 amino acids. V shed 5 bases and J shed 6 bases, with 14 bases lying between them. CDR3 region: CASSPEQASNSPLHF. The CDR3 DNA reads as TGTGCCAGCAGCCCCGAACAGGCTTCTAATTCACCCCTCCACTTT.

This rearrangement joins TRBV15 to TRBJ1-3; D ambiguous. The V gene lost 1 base and the J gene lost 2 bases, with 3 bases spanning the gap. The CDR3 sequence is 13 residues long. Germline CDR1 is LNHNV and CDR2 is YYDKDF (reference sequence). The DNA of the CDR3 is TGTGCCACCAGCAGAGCAGCTGGAAACACCATATATTTT. Its protein product is CATSRAAGNTIYF.

This clone was seen repeatedly, ten times or more. V usage is TRBV6-5 and J usage is TRBJ1-2; the match to TRBD1 covers 8 bases. V lost 6 bases and J lost 8; bases outside the gene matches: 8. The CDR3 has 13 amino acids. Per germline, CDR1 MNHEY and CDR2 SVGAGI. The CDR3 loop reads CASRSQGALGYTF. Written as DNA, the CDR3 is TGTGCCAGCAGATCCCAGGGGGCGCTGGGCTACACCTTC.

The chain is built from TRBV6-5 and TRBJ1-2; a weak D match, TRBD1 (5 bases). Germline V CDR1 and CDR2: MNHEY, SVGAGI. The CDR3 spans 13 residues. Trimming took off 5 bases at V and 7 bases at J, with 14 bases between the two ends. The DNA of the CDR3 is TGTGCCAGCAGTCCCGGGACTGGTTTTGGCTACACCTTC. Translation gives CASSPGTGFGYTF.

The rearrangement links TRBV5-4 to TRBJ2-7; 10 positions match TRBD2. The CDR3 consists of 15 residues. Looked up from germline, CDR1 is SGHNT and CDR2 is YYREEE (reference sequence). With 4 bases clipped from V and 2 bases from J, the junction kept 6 bases outside the gene matches. This CDR3 reads CASSVRTSGAYEQYF. The CDR3 DNA sequence: TGTGCCAGCAGCGTTAGGACTAGCGGAGCCTACGAGCAGTACTTC.

CDR3 amino acids: CASSQDSSGGNNEQFF. CDR3 DNA: TGCGCCAGCAGCCAAGATTCTAGCGGGGGAAATAATGAGCAGTTCTTC. The chain combines TRBV4-3 with TRBJ2-1, with 10 bases that match TRBD2. Germline V gene lookup returns CDR1 LGHNA and CDR2 YSLEER. V trimming: 0 bases; J trimming: 7 bases; junction bases outside the gene matches: 6. The length of the CDR3 is 16 residues.

By share, this clone ranks as medium-sized (0.01 to 0.1%). The rearrangement joins TRBV9 to TRBJ2-2, with 8 bases identical to TRBD1. CDR3 length equals 17 residues. V shed 3 bases and J 0 bases; nucleotides not matched to a gene: 7. Germline values: CDR1 SGDLS, CDR2 YYNGEE. The CDR3, as DNA: TGTGCCAGCAGCGGGGGCAGGGGGCCGTCGAACACCGGGGAGCTGTTTTTT. It is translated as CASSGGRGPSNTGELFF. Based on the CDR3 plus reference TRBV9 and TRBJ2-2, the full variable domain is DSGVTQTPKHLITATGQRVTLRCSPRSGDLSVYWYQQSLDQGLQFLIQYYNGEERAKGNILERFSAQQFPDLHSELNLSSLELGDSALYFCASSGGRGPSNTGELFFGEGSRLTVL.

The J gene is TRBJ1-2, the V gene TRBV24-1; a weak D match, TRBD1 (6 bases). The CDR3 is made up of 13 amino acids. The germline CDR1 and CDR2 sequences are KGHDR and SFDVKD. V shed 5 bases and J shed 4 bases, with 10 bases lying between them. The DNA of the CDR3 is TGTGCCACCAGTGTGGTCAGGGGCTATGGCTACACCTTC. As protein: CATSVVRGYGYTF.

This clone was seen a few times. Within the sample, other DNA sequences also encode this same CDR3. This rearrangement joins TRBV28 to TRBJ1-5, with TRBD1 as a possible D gene (5 bases). The ends were cut back, 6 bases at V and 0 bases at J, with 6 bases in the middle. CDR3 length: 13 residues. Looked up from germline, CDR1 is MDHEN and CDR2 is SYDVKM. The CDR3 spells CASRGGSNQPQHF. For the CDR3, the DNA is TGTGCCAGCAGGGGGGGTAGCAATCAGCCCCAGCATTTT.

This clone was observed a few times. This chain connects TRBV11-3 to TRBJ1-1, with a possible D match to TRBD1 (5 bases). The CDR3 extends over 14 amino acids. Per germline, CDR1 SGHNT and CDR2 YENEEA. With 5 bases removed from V and 1 base from J, the gap between germline ends came to 11 bases. In DNA, the CDR3 is TGTGCCAGCAGCCAGGGCGGGGCGAACACTGAAGCTTTCTTT. It is translated as CASSQGGANTEAFF.

This clone has just a few counts. This chain links TRBV7-8 with TRBJ2-7; TRBD1 matches at 7 bases. J was trimmed by 3 bases and V by 4 bases; bases with no gene match: 6. CDR3 length equals 14 residues. CDR1 is SGHVS, CDR2 FQNEAQ, per germline. The CDR3 coding sequence is TGTGCCAGCAGCTCACAGGGGTACGGCTACGAGCAGTACTTC. Its translation is CASSSQGYGYEQYF.

The gene calls are TRBV10-3 and TRBJ2-1; the D gene is possibly TRBD1 (6 bases). The germline CDR1 and CDR2 sequences are ENHRY and SYGVKD. The CDR3 runs to 15 residues. Trimming removed 4 bases at V and 9 bases at J, with 19 bases between. The CDR3 is CAISGSQITGSEQFF. The DNA for the CDR3 is TGTGCCATCAGTGGATCTCAAATAACAGGGTCTGAGCAGTTCTTC.

The chain couples TRBV5-1 to TRBJ2-3; 9 bases are a match to TRBD2. Trimming at V came to 7 bases and at J to 6 bases, leaving 12 bases not matched to a gene. Germline values: CDR1 SGHRS, CDR2 YFSETQ. This CDR3 region has 15 residues. The CDR3 here is CASRSTSGAGDTQYF. CDR3 in DNA: TGCGCCAGCCGGTCGACTAGCGGCGCCGGGGATACGCAGTATTTT.

This chain joins TRBV6-1 and TRBJ1-1; no reliable D call. This CDR3 contains 13 residues. Deletions cut 3 bases from V and 10 bases from J, with 15 bases between. CDR1 and CDR2 (germline): MNHNS, SASEGT. The DNA for the CDR3 is TGTGCCAGCAGTGATGGTAGCGCCAAGGGAGCTTTCTTT. Residues: CASSDGSAKGAFF.

The chain combines TRBV18 with TRBJ2-1, with D possibly TRBD2 on 5 matching bases. Germline V lookup: CDR1 KGHSH, CDR2 LQKENI. The V end lost 3 bases, the J end lost 8 bases, and 11 bases lay between the germline ends. The CDR3 has 13 residues. The CDR3 spells CASSPPGRHEQFF. CDR3 in DNA: TGTGCCAGCTCACCTCCGGGAAGGCATGAGCAGTTCTTC.

The chain couples TRBV27 to TRBJ1-2; 7 nucleotides match TRBD1. V lost 1 base and J lost 5; bases outside the gene matches: 10. Germline V lookup: CDR1 MNHEY, CDR2 SMNVEV (reference sequence). The CDR3 sequence is 16 residues long. The CDR3 is CASSLWGQLNLYGYTF. DNA of the CDR3: TGTGCCAGCAGTTTATGGGGACAGCTGAACCTTTATGGCTACACCTTC.

The rearrangement uses TRBV6-5 and TRBJ1-2, with D possibly matching TRBD1 (5 bases). V shed 2 bases and J shed 8 bases, with 18 bases lying between them. The germline V gene encodes CDR1 MNHEY and CDR2 SVGAGI. The CDR3 is made up of 15 amino acids. In DNA form, the CDR3 reads TGTGCCAGCAGTTACGTCGGGCGGCAGGGCAAGGGCTACACCTTC. This encodes CASSYVGRQGKGYTF.

This chain links TRBV3-1 (or the pseudogene TRBV3-2) with TRBJ2-3; 7 nucleotides line up with TRBD2. The CDR3 is 13 amino acids. Trimming cost V 5 bases and J 4 bases; bases outside gene matches: 3. The germline gives CDR1 LGHDT, CDR2 YNNKEL (reference sequence). The CDR3: CASSWLAADTQYF. CDR3 bases: TGTGCCAGCAGCTGGCTAGCGGCAGATACGCAGTATTTT.

The genes are TRBV10-2 and TRBJ2-7, with a weak D call TRBD1 (6 bases). CDR1 WSHSY and CDR2 SAAADI come from the germline V gene. The CDR3 spans 13 residues. Trimming removed 4 bases at V and 4 bases at J, with 11 bases between. This CDR3 is CASSGDNNYEQYF. The CDR3 nucleotides are TGCGCCAGCAGTGGGGACAATAATTACGAGCAGTACTTC.

This chain connects TRBV19 to TRBJ2-5, with TRBD1 matching 8 bases. Germline V gives CDR1 LNHDA, CDR2 SQIVND (reference sequence). With 3 bases clipped from V and 9 bases from J, the junction kept 15 bases outside the gene matches. The CDR3 is 16 residues long. CDR3 sequence reads: CASSMRTGKEETAQYF. CDR3 coding DNA: TGTGCCAGTAGTATGAGGACAGGGAAGGAGGAGACGGCCCAGTACTTC. Complete variable domain (other parts from reference TRBV19 and TRBJ2-5): DGGITQSPKYLFRKEGQNVTLSCEQNLNHDAMYWYRQDPGQGLRLIYYSQIVNDFQKGDIAEGYSVSREKKESFPLTVTSAQKNPTAFYLCASSMRTGKEETAQYFGPGTRLLVL.

This clone showed up just a few times. The chain links TRBV5-4 to TRBJ1-6; D is perhaps TRBD1 (6 bases). The CDR3 totals 14 residues. The germline V gene has CDR1 SGHNT and CDR2 YYREEE (reference sequence). Trimming removed 1 base from V and 7 bases from J, with 9 bases in between. The CDR3 loop is CASSLTGRNSPLHF. Here the CDR3 DNA reads TGTGCCAGCAGCTTGACAGGGCGGAATTCACCCCTCCACTTT. The full variable domain, in which reference TRBV5-4 and TRBJ1-6 provide the parts outside the CDR3, is ETGVTQSPTHLIKTRGQQVTLRCSSQSGHNTVSWYQQALGQGPQFIFQYYREEENGRGNFPPRFSGLQFPNYSSELNVNALELDDSALYLCASSLTGRNSPLHFGNGTRLTVT.

This rearrangement joins TRBV6-5 to TRBJ2-7, with a weak D call TRBD1 (8 bases). Germline CDR1 MNHEY, CDR2 SVGAGI. This CDR3 is 13 amino acids long. Trimming pared 5 bases from V and 7 bases from J, leaving 15 bases between. The DNA for the CDR3 is TGTGCCAGCAGTACGACAGGGGAGGGGGAGCAGTACTTC. Translation gives CASSTTGEGEQYF.

This clone turned up a few times. The rearrangement uses TRBV4-2 and TRBJ1-1; TRBD1 aligns across 8 bases. J lost 10 bases, V lost 3 bases, and 16 bases had no gene match. The CDR3 sequence is 16 residues long. Germline lookup yields CDR1 LGHNA and CDR2 YNFKEQ. The CDR3 reads CASSHLPDREPYGAFF. Here the CDR3 DNA reads TGTGCCAGCAGCCACCTCCCGGACAGGGAGCCCTATGGAGCTTTCTTT.

This clone came up a few times. This chain connects TRBV2 to TRBJ1-6, with TRBD1 matching over 9 bases. The CDR3 has 15 residues. Germline trimming cut 7 bases from V and 6 bases from J; bases unmatched to any gene: 7. Germline V gene data show CDR1 as SNHLY and CDR2 as FYNNEI. CDR3 sequence (DNA): TGTGCCAGCAAGATACAGGGGGCGTCTAATTCACCCCTCCACTTT. This encodes CASKIQGASNSPLHF.

The chain combines TRBV5-1 with TRBJ1-3; D remains unclear. The germline CDR1 and CDR2 sequences are SGHRS and YFSETQ. V lost 6 bases and J 4 bases, leaving 20 bases between the germline ends. This CDR3 has 16 amino acids. The CDR3 DNA is TGCGCCAGCACCACCGTGGGTGGAGAAGTCGGAAACACCATATATTTT. Translated, it gives CASTTVGGEVGNTIYF.

V gene TRBV29-1 combines with J gene TRBJ2-1, with 8 bases aligning to TRBD2. This CDR3 contains 15 residues. The trim removed 3 bases at V and 2 bases at J, leaving 6 bases unmatched. Germline CDR1 reads SQVTM; CDR2 reads ANQGSEA. The CDR3 DNA is TGCAGCGTTGAGTTGGCCGGGGGGGCCTACAATGAGCAGTTCTTC. Translation gives CSVELAGGAYNEQFF.

The chain has TRBV20-1 and TRBJ2-5; D is unclear. V was pared by 3 bases and J by 4 bases, with 12 bases between. Germline lookup yields CDR1 DFQATT and CDR2 SNEGSKA (reference sequence). The CDR3 length is 13 residues. Written as DNA, the CDR3 is TGCAGTGCTAGTGGAGAGCGAGGAGAGACCCAGTACTTC. Translated: CSASGERGETQYF.